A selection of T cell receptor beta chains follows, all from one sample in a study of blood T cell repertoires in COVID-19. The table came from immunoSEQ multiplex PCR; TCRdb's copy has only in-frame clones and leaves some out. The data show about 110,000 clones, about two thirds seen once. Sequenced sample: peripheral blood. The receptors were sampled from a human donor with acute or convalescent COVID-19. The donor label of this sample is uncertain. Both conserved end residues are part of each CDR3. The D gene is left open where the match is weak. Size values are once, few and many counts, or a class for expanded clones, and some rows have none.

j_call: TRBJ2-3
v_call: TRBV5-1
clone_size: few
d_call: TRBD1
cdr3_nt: TGCGCCAGCAGCTTGGTGACAGGGTCAGCGCAGTATTTT
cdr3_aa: CASSLVTGSAQYF

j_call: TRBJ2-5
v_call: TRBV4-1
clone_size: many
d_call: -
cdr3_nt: TGCGCCAGCAGCCCGAGGGATTTCCGATGGGAGACCCAGTACTTC
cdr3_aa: CASSPRDFRWETQYF

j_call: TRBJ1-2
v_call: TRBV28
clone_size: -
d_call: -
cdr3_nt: TGTGCCAGCAGTCCGTCCGGATGGGGGGGATCTGGCTACACCTTC
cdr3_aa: CASSPSGWGGSGYTF

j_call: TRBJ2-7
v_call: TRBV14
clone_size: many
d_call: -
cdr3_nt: TGTGCCAGCAGCTCGCAGGGATACGAGCAGTACTTC
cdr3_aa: CASSSQGYEQYF

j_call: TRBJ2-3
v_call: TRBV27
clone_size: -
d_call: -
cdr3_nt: TGTGCCAGCAGTCCAGGGTTACGGGATACGCAGTATTTT
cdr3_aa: CASSPGLRDTQYF

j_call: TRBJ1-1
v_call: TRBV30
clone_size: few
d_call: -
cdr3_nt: TGTGCCTGGAGTCGGTCACAGACTGAAGCTTTCTTT
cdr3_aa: CAWSRSQTEAFF

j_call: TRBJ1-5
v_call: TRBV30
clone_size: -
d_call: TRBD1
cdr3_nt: TGTGCCTGGAGCCTGGGACAGGGGGTTATACAGCCCCAGCATTTT
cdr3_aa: CAWSLGQGVIQPQHF

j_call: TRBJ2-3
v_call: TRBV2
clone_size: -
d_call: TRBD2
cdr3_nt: TGTGCCAGCAGTGGCGAGCGGGGGGGCCAGAATACGCAGTATTTT
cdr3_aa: CASSGERGGQNTQYF

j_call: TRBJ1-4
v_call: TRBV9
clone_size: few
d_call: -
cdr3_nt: TGTGCCAGCAGCCTAACGACAGGTCCTGAAAAACTGTTTTTT
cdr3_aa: CASSLTTGPEKLFF

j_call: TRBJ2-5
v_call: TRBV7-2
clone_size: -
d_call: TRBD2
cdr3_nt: TGTGCCAGCAGCACTAGCGGGGGCGCTTCGGGGACCCAGTACTTC
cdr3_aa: CASSTSGGASGTQYF

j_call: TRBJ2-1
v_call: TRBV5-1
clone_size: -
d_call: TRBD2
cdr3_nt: TGCGCCAGCAGCGTGACTAGCGGGGGGCAGAATGAGCAGTTCTTC
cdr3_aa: CASSVTSGGQNEQFF

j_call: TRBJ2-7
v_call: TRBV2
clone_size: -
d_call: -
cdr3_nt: TGTGCCAGCAGTAACGGACGGAGGAGCTCCTACGAGCAGTACTTC
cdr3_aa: CASSNGRRSSYEQYF

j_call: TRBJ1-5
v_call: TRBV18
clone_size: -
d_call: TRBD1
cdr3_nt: TGTGCCAGCTCGGGGGGGACAGGGCCCGGACAGCCCCAGCATTTT
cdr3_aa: CASSGGTGPGQPQHF

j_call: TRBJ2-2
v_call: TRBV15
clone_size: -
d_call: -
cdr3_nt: TGTGCCACCAGCAGAGTGGGTAGGAGGAACACCGGGGAGCTGTTTTTT
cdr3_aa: CATSRVGRRNTGELFF

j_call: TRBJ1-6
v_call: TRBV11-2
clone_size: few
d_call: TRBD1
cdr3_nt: TGTGCCAGCAGCCCTACGGCCGGGACAGGGGGTCGTAATTCACCCCTCCACTTT
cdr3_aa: CASSPTAGTGGRNSPLHF

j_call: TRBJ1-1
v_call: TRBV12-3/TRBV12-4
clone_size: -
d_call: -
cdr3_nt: TGTGCCAGCAGCCAGGGACAAACCGAAGCTTTCTTT
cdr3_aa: CASSQGQTEAFF